This T cell receptor (beta chain) is drawn from a study of human T cells and chemical hapten exposure (dated by TCRdb to the early 2020s). Study-wide context: For sensitization, 2% DPC in acetone was applied to a 2 cm by 2 cm area of upper inner arm skin. Weekly therapeutic DPC doses were additionally applied to the scalp of patients throughout the roughly 25-week study period. Patch tests used Finn chambers with 0.01% DPC on the upper back, scored after 6 days by International Contact Dermatitis Research Group standards. The mostly female patient cohort included alopecia areata with under or over 50% scalp involvement, alopecia totalis and alopecia universalis. The libraries were sequenced as a pool, and the TCR yield per sample differed mostly because of small variations in library volumes within the pool. This study followed changes in the peripheral blood TCR repertoire in vivo during primary and secondary sensitization of alopecia patients to the hapten diphenylcyclopropenone (DPC). Patient blood was sampled pre-sensitization (week 0) and at 2, 6 and about 24 weeks after DPC sensitization. Nearly 30 alopecia patients gave blood for TCR sequencing at one to four time points (pre-sensitization, 2, 6 and 24 weeks). The investigation overall reported the following: Significantly more large CDR3 similarity clusters were formed by expanded TCRs than by pre-sensitization or healthy control sets, consistent with antigen-driven responses. The number of TCRs above 1 in 1000 frequency did not change with DPC sensitization; there was no evidence of global repertoire structure alterations. Repeated subsampling changed both the strength of the expansion versus patch-test correlation and the threshold at which that correlation became significant. The number of PT1 expanded TCRs positively correlated with patch test score, significant at thresholds 8, 16 and 32 but not 4. Because every patient had alopecia, a presumed autoimmune disease, the patients' immune response might differ from that of healthy individuals.

This specimen's time point label, interpreted: patch test 3, about 24 weeks after DPC sensitization. The sample's treatment or condition, from its label and the paper: therapeutic diphenylcyclopropenone sensitization with weekly scalp DPC. At every patch-test visit, the blood draw took place before the patch test was put on. Patients were eligible if aged 18 to 70, diagnosed with alopecia and judged suitable for DPC therapy, and pregnant patients were excluded. Total RNA was extracted from unfractionated whole blood collected in Tempus Blood RNA tubes. Inclusive of the bounding cysteine and phenylalanine, the CDR3 is 15 residues long. The read is trimmed to its CDR3 DNA, 45 bases read in frame from base 1. V and J lose 4 bases and 1 base, and a span of 10 bases separates them. The CDR1 and CDR2 encoded by the germline V gene are MDHEN and SYDVKM. Library creation used RACE. The data were produced on a NextSeq 500. During library preparation, unique molecular identifiers were attached to individual cDNA molecules so that TCRs could be counted quantitatively and reproducibly. Both TCR alpha and TCR beta chains were sequenced from each blood RNA sample. For the original study's pipeline: The median number of TCRs per sample was 85,000 to 100,000, ranging from about 20,000 to 690,600. V, J and CDR3 annotation of the TCR reads was carried out using the Decombinator software suite. To make PS versus PT1 abundance plots, every sample was subsampled to the same number of TCRs (28,000). TCRs were defined as expanded if absent before sensitization and observed at least eight times at the 2-week time point. The public reads were quality trimmed at Q25 with fastp and then assembled into clones with MiXCR by TCRdb, keeping productive beta chains. Each CDR3 protein appears once, grouped with its most common genes and DNA. The V and J calls were determined by TCRdb, not by the authors. In all, the sample holds about 52,000 distinct CDR3 sequences, and 9% to 10% of those were seen once. 16% of the sample belongs to the ten largest clones.

Comments on this clonotype: Its antigen remains unidentified. No much larger clonotype is one base removed from it; base qualities were not supplied.

The chain uses TRBV28 and TRBJ2-2; no D gene call is confident. The sequence came from a middle-aged woman with alopecia areata. Some clones in this sample may be carry-over from other donors' samples. Sequenced material: whole blood, taken in connection with sensitization to the hapten diphenylcyclopropenone (DPC). The DNA sequence reads TGTGCCAGCAGTTCTTACGACATGAACACCGGGGAGCTGTTTTTT. Its protein is CASSSYDMNTGELFF. With the portions outside the CDR3 filled from the reference TRBV28 and TRBJ2-2 genes, the complete variable region becomes DVKVTQSSRYLVKRTGEKVFLECVQDMDHENMFWYRQDPGLGLRLIYFSYDVKMKEKGDIPEGYSVSREKKERFSLILESASTNQTSMYLCASSSYDMNTGELFFGEGSRLTVL.